A selection of T cell receptor beta chains follows, all from one sample in a study of T cells in Graves' hyperthyroidism and ophthalmopathy. TCRdb reprocessed the multiplex PCR reads with MiXCR, giving one entry per CDR3 protein. The sample lists hundreds of thousands of distinct CDR3 sequences; 15% to 19% were seen once. The sample taken for sequencing was blood. Every receptor here comes from a young woman with Graves' hyperthyroidism. Each CDR3 is given with its conserved first and last residue. A row's size may be missing; if present it is once, few, many or a size class.

many	TRBV28	TRBJ2-7	CASSPQGGPSYEQYF
NA	TRBV28	TRBJ2-5	CASSPVGDRELEETQYF
many	TRBV18	TRBJ1-5	CASSPWGAANSNQPQHF
few	TRBV3-1	TRBJ2-3	CASSVRDGGGTDTQYF
many	TRBV19	TRBJ1-2	CASRTLGGGYGYTF
many	TRBV5-1	TRBJ2-3	CASSLGPGEPTDTQYF
many	TRBV7-9	TRBJ2-7	CASSLVMGPSSYEQYF
many	TRBV29-1	TRBJ1-1	CSVEDRSMNTEAFF
few	TRBV19	TRBJ2-1	CASSSATGLGGHEQFF
many	TRBV20-1	TRBJ1-1	CSATGQTNTEAFF
many	TRBV18	TRBJ1-1	CASSSGTGSETEAFF
NA	TRBV4-1	TRBJ2-6	CASSQDGAFVSGANVLTF
many	TRBV29-1	TRBJ2-3	CSVEKQGVDTQYF
many	TRBV20-1	TRBJ2-3	CSAKTIEADPRRYF
NA	TRBV7-8	TRBJ2-3	CASSLSLLTDTQYF
many	TRBV28	TRBJ1-2	CASSIETVLYGYTF
many	TRBV10-3	TRBJ2-7	CAISGDDEQYF
many	TRBV14	TRBJ2-3	CASSQMEGGTSTDTQYF
many	TRBV7-3	TRBJ2-1	CASSLNAGALYNEQFF
many	TRBV18	TRBJ1-2	CASSLDRGGYTF
NA	TRBV19	TRBJ2-5	CASRDGTTGETQYF
many	TRBV2	TRBJ2-5	CASSEGLPSLETQYF
NA	TRBV12-3/TRBV12-4	TRBJ2-7	CASSSSGTGAYRYEQYF
once	TRBV6-1	TRBJ1-5	CASSDQSRSNQPQHF
many	TRBV7-3	TRBJ2-5	CASSPSGGWGNQYF